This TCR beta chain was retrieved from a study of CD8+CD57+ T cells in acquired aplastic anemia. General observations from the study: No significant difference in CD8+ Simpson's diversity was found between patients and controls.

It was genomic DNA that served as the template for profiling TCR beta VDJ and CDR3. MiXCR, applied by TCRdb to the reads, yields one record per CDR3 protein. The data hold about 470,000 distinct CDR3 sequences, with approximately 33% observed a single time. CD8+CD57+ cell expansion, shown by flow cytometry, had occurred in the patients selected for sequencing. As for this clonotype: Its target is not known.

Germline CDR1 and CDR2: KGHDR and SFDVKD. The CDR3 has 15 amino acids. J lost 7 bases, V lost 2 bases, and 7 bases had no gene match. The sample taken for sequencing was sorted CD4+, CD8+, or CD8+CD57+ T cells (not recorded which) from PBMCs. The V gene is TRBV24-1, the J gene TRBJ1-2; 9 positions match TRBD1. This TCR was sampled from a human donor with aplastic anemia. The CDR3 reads CATSDSGQGWRGYTF. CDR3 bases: TGTGCCACCAGTGATTCGGGACAGGGATGGCGTGGCTACACCTTC.